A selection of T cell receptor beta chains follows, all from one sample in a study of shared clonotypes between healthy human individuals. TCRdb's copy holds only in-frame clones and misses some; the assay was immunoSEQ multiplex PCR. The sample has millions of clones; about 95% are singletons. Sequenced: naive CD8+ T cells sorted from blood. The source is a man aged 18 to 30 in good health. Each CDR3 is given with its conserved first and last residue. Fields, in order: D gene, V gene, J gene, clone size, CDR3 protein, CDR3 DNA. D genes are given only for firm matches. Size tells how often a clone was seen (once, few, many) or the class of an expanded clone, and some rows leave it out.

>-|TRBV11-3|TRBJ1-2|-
CASSLAPNKVGYTF
TGTGCCAGCAGCTTAGCTCCCAACAAAGTAGGCTACACCTTC
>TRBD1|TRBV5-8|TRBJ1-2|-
CASSSRDRGDPNYGYTF
TGTGCCAGCAGCTCCCGGGACAGGGGGGACCCTAACTATGGCTACACCTTC
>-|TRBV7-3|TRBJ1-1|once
CASSPGGTEAFF
TGTGCCAGCAGCCCCGGGGGGACTGAAGCTTTCTTT
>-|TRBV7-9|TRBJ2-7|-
CASSSPRGPRSYEQYF
TGTGCCAGCAGCTCCCCCCGAGGCCCGAGGAGCTACGAGCAGTACTTC
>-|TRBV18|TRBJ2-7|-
CATSSGSGYEQYF
TGTGCCACCTCCAGCGGGTCGGGATACGAGCAGTACTTC
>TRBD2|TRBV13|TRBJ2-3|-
CASSSLTSGRTDTQYF
TGTGCCAGCAGCTCCCTGACTAGCGGGCGGACAGATACGCAGTATTTT
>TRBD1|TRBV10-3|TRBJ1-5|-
CAISEATGGISQPQHF
TGTGCCATCAGTGAAGCCACAGGGGGCATCAGTCAGCCCCAGCATTTT
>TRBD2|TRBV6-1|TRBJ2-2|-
CASSERETTGELFF
TGTGCCAGCAGCGAGCGGGAGACCACCGGGGAGCTGTTTTTT
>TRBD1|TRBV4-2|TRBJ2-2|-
CASSQVTGGAGELFF
TGTGCCAGCAGCCAAGTGACAGGGGGCGCAGGGGAGCTGTTTTTT
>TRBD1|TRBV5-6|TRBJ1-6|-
CASSGDRGFPLHF
TGTGCCAGCAGCGGGGACAGGGGTTTCCCCCTCCACTTT
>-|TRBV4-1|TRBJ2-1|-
CASSQGYAGPFNEQFF
TGCGCCAGCAGCCAAGGCTACGCGGGACCTTTCAATGAGCAGTTCTTC
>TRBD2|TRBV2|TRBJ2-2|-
CASSGLAGGSPGELFF
TGTGCCAGCAGTGGACTAGCGGGAGGATCCCCCGGGGAGCTGTTTTTT
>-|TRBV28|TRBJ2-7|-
CASSFSGSSYEQYF
TGTGCCAGCAGTTTTTCCGGCAGCTCCTACGAGCAGTACTTC
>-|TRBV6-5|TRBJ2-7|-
CASSLGLSYEQYF
TGTGCCAGCAGCCTCGGGTTGTCCTACGAGCAGTACTTC
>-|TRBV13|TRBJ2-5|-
CASSRGETQYF
TGTGCCAGCAGCCGGGGAGAGACCCAGTACTTC
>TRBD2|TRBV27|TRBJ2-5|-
CASSSLTSGREETQYF
TGTGCCAGCAGTTCCCTGACTAGCGGGAGGGAAGAGACCCAGTACTTC
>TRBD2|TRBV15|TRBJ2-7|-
CATSRVFPPGLAGDEQYF
TGTGCCACCAGCAGAGTTTTCCCTCCGGGACTAGCGGGGGACGAGCAGTACTTC
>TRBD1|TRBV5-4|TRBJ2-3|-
CASSSSTGVAITDTQYF
TGTGCCAGCAGCTCATCGACAGGGGTGGCAATCACAGATACGCAGTATTTT
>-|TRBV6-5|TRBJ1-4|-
CASSHVQGGEKLFF
TGTGCCAGCAGTCACGTTCAGGGAGGTGAAAAACTGTTTTTT
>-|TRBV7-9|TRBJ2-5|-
CASSLVQGQVETQYF
TGTGCCAGCAGCTTAGTGCAGGGTCAGGTGGAGACCCAGTACTTC
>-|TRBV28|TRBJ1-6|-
CASSRSDWTVYNSPLHF
TGTGCCAGCAGTCGATCCGATTGGACAGTCTATAATTCACCCCTCCACTTT
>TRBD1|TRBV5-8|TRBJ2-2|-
CASSDRDSRNTGELFF
TGTGCCAGCAGCGACCGGGACAGCAGGAACACCGGGGAGCTGTTTTTT
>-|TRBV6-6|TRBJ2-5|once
CASSYAANQETQYF
TGTGCCAGCAGTTACGCAGCCAACCAAGAGACCCAGTACTTC
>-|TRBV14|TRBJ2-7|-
CASSQEFAGAEGEQYF
TGTGCCAGCAGCCAAGAATTTGCGGGGGCAGAAGGTGAGCAGTACTTC